The clone carrying this T cell receptor beta chain was counted at least ten times. The sample is drawn from a study of early T cells in non-severe SARS-CoV-2 infection. About the research overall: Sequenced material consisted of bulk RNA (from unsorted whole blood), and chains were unpaired.

This CDR3 is built from 14 residues. Germline lookup yields CDR1 SGHTA and CDR2 FQGNSA. V lost 5 bases and J lost 3; bases outside the gene matches: 6. TCRdb itself ran the 5' RACE reads through MiXCR, one entry per CDR3 protein. The sample includes 33,000 or so distinct CDR3 sequences, around 6% of them seen just once. The chain couples TRBV7-2 to TRBJ2-7, with 8 bases fitting TRBD1. Sequencing was carried out using whole blood. The TCR sequence derives from an adult who was a healthcare worker with PCR-confirmed SARS-CoV-2 infection or an uninfected control (not recorded which). CDR3 in amino acids: CASSPRQGYYEQYF. CDR3 DNA sequence: TGTGCCAGCAGCCCCAGACAGGGGTACTACGAGCAGTACTTC.